The following is a TCR beta chain sequence with its context. A J-beta primer mix and a sample-barcoded 5' primer were used in a second PCR of roughly 6 to 12 cycles. A template-switch adaptor that had 12 random nucleotides put a tag on each cDNA molecule. TCRdb called the 5' RACE reads again in MiXCR, with one record for every CDR3 protein. The sample contains roughly 900,000 distinct CDR3 sequences, roughly 43% of which appear only once. V lost 2 bases and J lost 8, with 6 bases in between. CDR1 is LGHDT and CDR2 is YNNKEL in the germline V gene (reference sequence). The CDR3 runs to 12 residues. This sample is drawn from a study of blood T cells in healthy people across ages.

This sequence was found in a young man in good health. The rearrangement uses TRBV3-1 and TRBJ1-4, with D maybe TRBD1 (5 bases). The sample consisted of blood. The CDR3, as DNA: TGTGCCAGCAGCCAACCAGGGGAAAAACTGTTTTTT. It codes for CASSQPGEKLFF.